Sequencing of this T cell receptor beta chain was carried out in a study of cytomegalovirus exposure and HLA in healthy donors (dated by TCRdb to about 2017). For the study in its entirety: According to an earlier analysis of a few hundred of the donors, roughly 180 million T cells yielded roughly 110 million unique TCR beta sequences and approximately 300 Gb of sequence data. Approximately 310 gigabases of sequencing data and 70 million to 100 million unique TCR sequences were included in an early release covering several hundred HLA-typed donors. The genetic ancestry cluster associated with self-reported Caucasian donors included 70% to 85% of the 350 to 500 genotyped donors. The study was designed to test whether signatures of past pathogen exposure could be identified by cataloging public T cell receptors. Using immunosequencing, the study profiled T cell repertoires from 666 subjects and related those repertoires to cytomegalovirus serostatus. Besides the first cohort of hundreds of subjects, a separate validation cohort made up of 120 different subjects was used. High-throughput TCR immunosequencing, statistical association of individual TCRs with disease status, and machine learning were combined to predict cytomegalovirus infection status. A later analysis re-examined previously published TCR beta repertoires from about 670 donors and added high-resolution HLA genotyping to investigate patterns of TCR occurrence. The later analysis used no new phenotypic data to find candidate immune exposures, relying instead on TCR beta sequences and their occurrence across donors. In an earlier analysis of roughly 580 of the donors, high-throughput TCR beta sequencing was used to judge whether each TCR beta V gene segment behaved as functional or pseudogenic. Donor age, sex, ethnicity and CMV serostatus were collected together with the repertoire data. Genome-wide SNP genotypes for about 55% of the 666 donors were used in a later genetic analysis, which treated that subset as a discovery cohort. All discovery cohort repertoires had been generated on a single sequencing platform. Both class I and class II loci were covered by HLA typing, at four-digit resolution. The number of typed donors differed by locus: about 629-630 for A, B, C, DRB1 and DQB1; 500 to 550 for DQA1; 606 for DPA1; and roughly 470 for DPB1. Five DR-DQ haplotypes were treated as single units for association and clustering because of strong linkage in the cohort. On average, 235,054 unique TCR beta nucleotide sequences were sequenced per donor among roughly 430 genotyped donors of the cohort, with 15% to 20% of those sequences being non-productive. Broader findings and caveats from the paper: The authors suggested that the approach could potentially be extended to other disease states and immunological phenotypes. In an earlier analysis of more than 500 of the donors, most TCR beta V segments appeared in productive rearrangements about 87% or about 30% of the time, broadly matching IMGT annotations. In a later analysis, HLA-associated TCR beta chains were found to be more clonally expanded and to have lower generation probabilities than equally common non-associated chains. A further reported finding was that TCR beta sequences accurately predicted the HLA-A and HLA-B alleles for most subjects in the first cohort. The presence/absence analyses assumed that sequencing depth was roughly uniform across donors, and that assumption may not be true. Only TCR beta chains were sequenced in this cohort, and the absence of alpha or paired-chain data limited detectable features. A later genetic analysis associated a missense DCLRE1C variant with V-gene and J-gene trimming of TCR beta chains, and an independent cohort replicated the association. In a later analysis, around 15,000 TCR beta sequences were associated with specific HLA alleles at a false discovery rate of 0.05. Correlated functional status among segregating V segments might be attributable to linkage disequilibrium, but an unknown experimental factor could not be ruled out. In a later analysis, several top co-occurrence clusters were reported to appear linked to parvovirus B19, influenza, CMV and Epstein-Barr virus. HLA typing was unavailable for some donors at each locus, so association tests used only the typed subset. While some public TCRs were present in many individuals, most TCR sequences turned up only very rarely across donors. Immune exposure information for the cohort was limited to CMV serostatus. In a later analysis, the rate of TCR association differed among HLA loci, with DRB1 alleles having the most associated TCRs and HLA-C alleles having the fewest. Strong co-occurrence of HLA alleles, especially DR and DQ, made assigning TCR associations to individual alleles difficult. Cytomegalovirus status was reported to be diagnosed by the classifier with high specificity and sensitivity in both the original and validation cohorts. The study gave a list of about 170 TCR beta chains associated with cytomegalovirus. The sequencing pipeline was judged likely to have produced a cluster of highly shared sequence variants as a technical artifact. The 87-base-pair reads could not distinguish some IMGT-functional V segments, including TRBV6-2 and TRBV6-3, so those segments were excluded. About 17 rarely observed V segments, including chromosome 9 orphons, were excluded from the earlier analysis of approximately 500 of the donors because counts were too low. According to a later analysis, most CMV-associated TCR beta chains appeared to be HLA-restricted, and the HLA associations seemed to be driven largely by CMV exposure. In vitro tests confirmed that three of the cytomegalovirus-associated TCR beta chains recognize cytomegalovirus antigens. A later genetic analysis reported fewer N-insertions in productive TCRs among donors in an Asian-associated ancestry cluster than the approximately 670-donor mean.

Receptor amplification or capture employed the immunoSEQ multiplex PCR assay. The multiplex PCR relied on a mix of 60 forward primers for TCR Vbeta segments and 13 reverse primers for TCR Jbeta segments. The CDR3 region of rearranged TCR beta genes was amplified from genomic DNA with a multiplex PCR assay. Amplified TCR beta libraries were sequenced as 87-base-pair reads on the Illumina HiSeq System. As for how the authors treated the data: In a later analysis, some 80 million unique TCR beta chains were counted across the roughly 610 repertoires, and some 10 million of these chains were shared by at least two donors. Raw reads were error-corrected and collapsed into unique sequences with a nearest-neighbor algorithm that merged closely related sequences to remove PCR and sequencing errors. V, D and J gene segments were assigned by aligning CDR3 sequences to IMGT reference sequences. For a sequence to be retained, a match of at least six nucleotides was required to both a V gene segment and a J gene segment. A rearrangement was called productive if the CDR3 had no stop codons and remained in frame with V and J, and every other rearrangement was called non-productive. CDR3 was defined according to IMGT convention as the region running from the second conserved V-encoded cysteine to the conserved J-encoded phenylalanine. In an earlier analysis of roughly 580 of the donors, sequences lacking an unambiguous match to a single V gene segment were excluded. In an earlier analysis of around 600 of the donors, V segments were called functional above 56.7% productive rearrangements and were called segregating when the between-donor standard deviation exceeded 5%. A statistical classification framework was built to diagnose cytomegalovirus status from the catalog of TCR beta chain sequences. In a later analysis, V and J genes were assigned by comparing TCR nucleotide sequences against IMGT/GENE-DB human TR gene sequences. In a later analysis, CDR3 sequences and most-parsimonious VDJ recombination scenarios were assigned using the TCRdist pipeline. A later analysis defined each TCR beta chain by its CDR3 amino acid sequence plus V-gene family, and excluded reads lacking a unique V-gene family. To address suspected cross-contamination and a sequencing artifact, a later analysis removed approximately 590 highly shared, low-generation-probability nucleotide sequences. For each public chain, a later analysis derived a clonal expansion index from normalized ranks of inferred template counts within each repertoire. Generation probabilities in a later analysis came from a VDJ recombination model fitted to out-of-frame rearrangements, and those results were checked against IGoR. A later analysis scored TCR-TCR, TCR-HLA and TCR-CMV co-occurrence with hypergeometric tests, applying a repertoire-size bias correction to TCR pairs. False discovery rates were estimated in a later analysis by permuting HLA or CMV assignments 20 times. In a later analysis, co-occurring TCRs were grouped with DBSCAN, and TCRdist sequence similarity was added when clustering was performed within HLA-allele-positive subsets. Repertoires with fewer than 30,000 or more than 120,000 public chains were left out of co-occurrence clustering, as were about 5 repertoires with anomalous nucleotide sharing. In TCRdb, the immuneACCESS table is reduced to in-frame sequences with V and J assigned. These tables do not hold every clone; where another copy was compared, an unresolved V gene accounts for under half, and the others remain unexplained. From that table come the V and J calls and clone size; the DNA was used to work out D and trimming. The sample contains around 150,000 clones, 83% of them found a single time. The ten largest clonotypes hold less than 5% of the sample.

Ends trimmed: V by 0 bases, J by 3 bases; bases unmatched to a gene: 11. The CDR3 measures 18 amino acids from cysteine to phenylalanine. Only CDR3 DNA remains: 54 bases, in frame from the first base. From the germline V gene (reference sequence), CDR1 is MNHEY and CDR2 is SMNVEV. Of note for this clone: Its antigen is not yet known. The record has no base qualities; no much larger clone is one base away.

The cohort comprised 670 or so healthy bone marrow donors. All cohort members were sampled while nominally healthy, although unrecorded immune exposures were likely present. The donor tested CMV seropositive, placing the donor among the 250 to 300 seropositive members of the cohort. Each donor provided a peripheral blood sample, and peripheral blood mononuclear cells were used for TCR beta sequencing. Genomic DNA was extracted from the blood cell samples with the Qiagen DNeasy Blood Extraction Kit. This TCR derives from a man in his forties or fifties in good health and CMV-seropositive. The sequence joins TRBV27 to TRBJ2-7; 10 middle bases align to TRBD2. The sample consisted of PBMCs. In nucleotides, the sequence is TGTGCCAGCAGTTTATCGAAGAGCATCCTAGCGGGGGTCTACGAGCAGTACTTC. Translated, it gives CASSLSKSILAGVYEQYF.